The T cell receptor (beta chain) under discussion was sequenced for a study of CD4 T cells in relation to SARS-CoV-2 and coronaviruses. Turning to the study itself: TCR beta CDR3s were sequenced after approximately ten-day antigen culture of PBMCs.

This table comes from immunoSEQ multiplex PCR, and its TCRdb copy is limited to in-frame clones, with some not included. This sample has about 36,000 clones, with 77% found just once. Worth noting for this clone: Its target is not known.

Germline V gene sequence: CDR1 MDHEN, CDR2 SYDVKM. V was clipped by 6 bases and J by 6 bases, with 20 bases between them. The CDR3 covers 15 residues. The rearrangement uses TRBV28 and TRBJ1-2; weak D call: TRBD1 (5 bases). Sequenced sample: memory CD4+ T cells from PBMCs, cultured in vitro. The TCR was taken from an adult with COVID-19. The CDR3 sequence: CASRPPGPEAHGYTF. CDR3 nucleotides: TGTGCCAGCAGGCCCCCGGGGCCGGAGGCACATGGCTACACCTTC.